This T cell receptor (beta chain) came from a study of blood T cell repertoires in COVID-19. Source study methods: Estimates of nucleated cell counts were drawn from the amplification of reference gene primers. The repertoire was sequenced with immunoSEQ multiplex PCR; TCRdb's copy has only in-frame clones and lacks some. V and J calls and clone size are as listed in that table; D and trimming were resolved from the DNA. This table has about 150,000 clones, roughly three quarters appearing once. The CDR3 extends over 16 amino acids. Unmatched junction bases numbered 8, after V lost 5 bases and J lost 1 base. The germline gives CDR1 SGHNT, CDR2 YYREEE (reference sequence).

This sequence originates from a woman in her forties or fifties who had recovered from COVID-19. The chain is built from TRBV5-4 and TRBJ2-4; 8 bases are a match to TRBD1. The specimen sequenced was PBMCs or T cells enriched from blood (not recorded which). CDR3 sequence: CASRQTGAMAKNIQYF. CDR3 nucleotides: TGTGCCAGCAGACAGACAGGGGCGATGGCCAAAAACATTCAGTACTTC. The variable domain in full, completed from reference TRBV5-4 and TRBJ2-4, reads ETGVTQSPTHLIKTRGQQVTLRCSSQSGHNTVSWYQQALGQGPQFIFQYYREEENGRGNFPPRFSGLQFPNYSSELNVNALELDDSALYLCASRQTGAMAKNIQYFGAGTRLSVL.